The text below deals with one TCR beta chain. Its antigen is undetermined. The primer mix had 60 Vbeta and 13 Jbeta primers. Data came from immunoSEQ multiplex PCR; TCRdb stores just in-frame clones and leaves some out. The sample yields 120,000 or so clones, about 80% seen once. The data were obtained in a study of cytomegalovirus exposure and HLA in healthy donors. Study-wide results and caveats: For cytomegalovirus status, the classifier reportedly gave diagnoses with high specificity and sensitivity. A later analysis found TCR association rates differed by HLA locus, highest for DRB1 and lowest for HLA-C.

Germline trimming cut 4 bases from V and 7 bases from J; bases unmatched to any gene: 13. The CDR3 totals 15 residues. Germline CDR1 is SQVTM and CDR2 is ANQGSEA. This chain uses TRBV29-1 with TRBJ2-3; TRBD1 agrees at 8 bases. The specimen was PBMCs. This receptor was taken from a young man in good health and CMV-seronegative. CDR3 residues: CSVVDPGQVRHTQYF. The CDR3 DNA sequence: TGCAGCGTTGTCGACCCGGGACAGGTCCGTCATACGCAGTATTTT.